The rows below give T cell receptor beta chains drawn from one sample of a study of cytomegalovirus exposure and HLA in healthy donors. Repertoires were generated with immunoSEQ multiplex PCR, while TCRdb's copy carries only in-frame clones and drops some. The sample yields roughly 140,000 clones, 77% seen once. The sequencing input was PBMCs. The receptor source for this set is a woman between 45 and 65 years old in good health and CMV-seronegative. CDR3s leave out the opening cysteine and the closing phenylalanine or tryptophan. The order of the fields is D gene, V gene, CDR3 protein. The D gene is left open where the match is weak.

-,TRBV4-1,ASSLRSGNTEAF
TRBD1,TRBV7-8,ASSVGQGYGYT
-,TRBV28,ASMPGTNQPQH
TRBD1,TRBV5-1,ASSLVGQGYEQY
-,TRBV9,ASSVDGFETEAF
TRBD2,TRBV6-1,ASSEEGGGACEQY
TRBD1,TRBV27,ASSTRTGNYEQY
-,TRBV7-2,ASSLVGDSNNSPLH
TRBD1,TRBV28,ASRTGGYTNEKLF
TRBD1,TRBV4-2,ASSQDLTGGNGYT
TRBD1,TRBV7-9,ASSFTGGWNSPLH
-,TRBV10-3,AISESAGNSGNTIY
-,TRBV2,ASSVQGLNEQF
TRBD1,TRBV28,ASRGQGREKLF
-,TRBV4-1,ASSLDSGGSGANVLT
-,TRBV9,ASSVEGGTTDTQY
TRBD2,TRBV6-6,ASSPAGGSTDTQY
TRBD1,TRBV5-5,ASSLTPGGQGSNQPQH
TRBD2,TRBV19,ASSIGGTTSEEQY
TRBD2,TRBV7-9,ASSLGLAGGSTDTQY
-,TRBV6-5,ASSSRLGRGNNEQF